These 21 T cell receptor beta chains were sequenced from one sample in a study of cytomegalovirus exposure and HLA in healthy donors. 60 Vbeta and 13 Jbeta primers were used in PCR. Produced via immunoSEQ multiplex PCR; TCRdb's table is partial and in-frame only. The repertoire includes tens of thousands of clones, more than 70% of them detected once, and around 27% sits in the top ten. What was sequenced was PBMCs. The receptors come from a middle-aged man in good health and CMV-seropositive.

This chain joins TRBV4-2 and TRBJ2-2; 12 positions match TRBD2. Germline lookup yields CDR1 LGHNA and CDR2 YNFKEQ. Trimming removed 4 bases from V and 4 bases from J; junction bases left unmatched: 7. This CDR3 contains 17 residues. CDR3: CASSPDRLAGVTGELFF. CDR3 coding DNA: TGTGCCAGCAGCCCCGATCGACTAGCGGGAGTCACCGGGGAGCTGTTTTTT.

The V gene is TRBV28, the J gene TRBJ1-4; D not certain. This CDR3 is 15 amino acids long. CDR1 MDHEN and CDR2 SYDVKM come from the germline V gene. Trimming left V 1 base short and J 3 bases short, with 9 bases between. The CDR3 loop is CASSLSRHPNEKLFF. The CDR3 region has the DNA TGTGCCAGCAGTTTATCGCGACACCCTAATGAAAAACTGTTTTTT.

The CDR3 nucleotides are TGCGCCAGCAGCGGAGCGGGGGGGAAATACAGGAATGAGCAGTTCTTC. The encoded protein is CASSGAGGKYRNEQFF. The chain carries TRBV5-1 and TRBJ2-1, with TRBD2 matching 10 bases. Losses at the gene ends were 4 bases for V and 7 bases for J; bases not matched to a gene: 11. This CDR3 spans 16 amino acids. Germline CDR1 is SGHRS and CDR2 is YFSETQ.

This clone was observed a few times. This chain links TRBV15 with TRBJ1-1, with 11 bases aligning to TRBD1. The CDR3 length is 16 residues. Germline CDR1 reads LNHNV; CDR2 reads YYDKDF (reference sequence). The trim removed 1 base at V and 0 bases at J, leaving 1 base unmatched. This CDR3 reads CATSRGTGGVNTEAFF. In DNA form, the CDR3 reads TGTGCCACCAGCAGAGGGACAGGGGGCGTGAACACTGAAGCTTTCTTT.

This clone has just one count. The rearrangement uses TRBV29-1 and TRBJ2-5, with D unclear. The CDR3 is 12 residues long. V lost 3 bases and J 1 base, leaving 6 bases between the germline ends. Germline V CDR1 and CDR2: SQVTM, ANQGSEA. CDR3 nucleotides: TGCAGCGTTGATACCAGCCAAGAGACCCAGTACTTC. Residues: CSVDTSQETQYF.

The CDR3 region has the DNA TGTGCCAGCAGTCAAGACAGGGTTTTTAGTGGCTACACCTTC. Residues: CASSQDRVFSGYTF. The chain recombines TRBV27 with TRBJ1-2; 7 bases are a match to TRBD1. From germline, CDR1 is MNHEY and CDR2 SMNVEV (reference sequence). CDR3 size: 14 residues. Trimming at V came to 5 bases and at J to 7 bases, leaving 10 bases not matched to a gene.

The gene calls are TRBV9 and TRBJ2-7, with TRBD1 matching over 8 bases. In germline, CDR1 is SGDLS, CDR2 YYNGEE. V dropped 4 bases and J dropped 0; count of bases not matched to a gene: 9. The CDR3 has 16 amino acids. CDR3 in DNA: TGTGCCAGCAGCCCACTCACAGGGGGGAGCTCCTACGAGCAGTACTTC. Amino acid sequence: CASSPLTGGSSYEQYF.

CDR3 bases: TGTGCCAGCTCACTTGGACTAGGACAATGGGAGCAGTTCTTC. Its translation is CASSLGLGQWEQFF. J is TRBJ2-1 and V is TRBV18, with 7 positions matching TRBD2. Germline CDR1 and CDR2: KGHSH and LQKENI. The CDR3 is 14 amino acids. Losses at the gene ends were 4 bases for V and 10 bases for J; bases not matched to a gene: 10.

The chain joins TRBV7-8 to TRBJ2-2, with D unclear. Trimming removed 6 bases at V and 7 bases at J, with 6 bases between. Germline V gives CDR1 SGHVS, CDR2 FQNEAQ. The CDR3 runs 11 residues. The CDR3 region has the DNA TGTGCCAGCAGTCGGGTCGGGGAGCTGTTTTTT. It is translated as CASSRVGELFF.

The sample holds one count of this clone. The chain couples TRBV7-8 to TRBJ2-7, with a tentative D call TRBD2 (6 bases). CDR1 is SGHVS, CDR2 FQNEAQ, per germline. This CDR3 has 14 amino acids. Trimming removed 1 base at V and 3 bases at J, with 10 bases between. CDR3 bases: TGTGCCAGCAGCTTAGAGGAGGGTATCTACGAGCAGTACTTC. As protein: CASSLEEGIYEQYF.

The V call is TRBV28, the J call TRBJ2-2; no clear D. The CDR3 is made up of 15 amino acids. Trimming stripped 4 bases from V and 2 bases from J, with 11 bases between. The germline V gene encodes CDR1 MDHEN and CDR2 SYDVKM. The CDR3 DNA reads as TGTGCCAGCAGTTCCCTAGTAGTAAACACCGGGGAGCTGTTTTTT. It translates to CASSSLVVNTGELFF.

This rearrangement joins TRBV7-2 to TRBJ2-6; D is ambiguous. Per germline, CDR1 SGHTA and CDR2 FQGNSA. The CDR3 covers 14 residues. V was clipped by 2 bases and J by 1 base, with 3 bases between them. The CDR3 coding sequence is TGTGCCAGCAGCTTATCATCTGGGGCCAACGTCCTGACTTTC. This sequence encodes CASSLSSGANVLTF.

The genes are TRBV7-9 and TRBJ1-5; TRBD1 might be the D (6 bases). This CDR3 contains 12 residues. Trimming took 4 bases from V and 11 from J, leaving 12 bases between them. Germline V gene sequence: CDR1 SEHNR, CDR2 FQNEAQ (reference sequence). In nucleotides, the CDR3 is TGTGCCAGCAGCTCAGAGGGGGGGACCCAGCATTTT. Translation: CASSSEGGTQHF.

The V call is TRBV10-1, the J call TRBJ2-1; TRBD2 matches 12 bases. Germline trimming cut 2 bases from V and 7 bases from J; bases unmatched to any gene: 6. This CDR3 has 16 amino acids. Per germline, CDR1 WNHNN and CDR2 SYGVQD (reference sequence). The CDR3, as DNA: TGCGCCAGCAGTGAGGCTAGCGGGGGGGCCAGGAATGAGCAGTTCTTC. It encodes CASSEASGGARNEQFF.

CDR3 loop: CASSIRGGDTEAFF. CDR3 nucleotides: TGTGCCAGCAGTATAAGGGGAGGCGACACTGAAGCTTTCTTT. The genes are TRBV6-1 and TRBJ1-1, with D maybe TRBD1 (5 bases). Trimming shortened V by 5 bases and J by 3 bases, and 13 bases separated the two germline ends. The germline V gene has CDR1 MNHNS and CDR2 SASEGT. There are 14 residues in the CDR3.

The sample holds a few counts of this clone. V is TRBV15 and J is TRBJ2-7, with TRBD1 identical over 7 bases. With V trimmed by 0 bases and J by 3 bases, 5 bases remained unmatched. Per germline, CDR1 LNHNV and CDR2 YYDKDF (reference sequence). CDR3 length: 15 residues. DNA of the CDR3: TGTGCCACCAGCAGAGAGGGACAGTGGGACTACGAGCAGTACTTC. Its protein is CATSREGQWDYEQYF.

This clone has more than one count but fewer than ten. Other DNA sequences in the same sample also yield this CDR3. This chain links TRBV9 with TRBJ2-5; no firm D call. This CDR3 region has 12 residues. From germline, CDR1 is SGDLS and CDR2 YYNGEE. V was clipped by 0 bases and J by 4 bases, with 4 bases between them. This CDR3 is CASSVGGETQYF. Here the CDR3 DNA reads TGTGCCAGCAGCGTAGGAGGAGAGACCCAGTACTTC. Based on the CDR3 plus reference TRBV9 and TRBJ2-5, the full variable domain is DSGVTQTPKHLITATGQRVTLRCSPRSGDLSVYWYQQSLDQGLQFLIQYYNGEERAKGNILERFSAQQFPDLHSELNLSSLELGDSALYFCASSVGGETQYFGPGTRLLVL.

The rearrangement uses TRBV6-5 and TRBJ2-7, with D perhaps matching TRBD2 (5 bases). Per germline, CDR1 MNHEY and CDR2 SVGAGI. V shed 7 bases and J shed 3 bases, with 13 bases lying between them. The CDR3 totals 13 residues. In DNA form, the CDR3 reads TGTGCCAGCATCGGGGAACCCTACTACGAGCAGTACTTC. It specifies CASIGEPYYEQYF.

This sequence joins TRBV14 and TRBJ2-5; D possibly corresponds to TRBD2 (5 bases). The V gene's germline CDR1 is SGHDN and CDR2 FVKESK. Trimming shortened V by 4 bases and J by 1 base, and 16 bases separated the two germline ends. The CDR3 is 16 residues long. The DNA for the CDR3 is TGTGCCAGCAGCCCCCTTCTAGAACTAGGCCAAGAGACCCAGTACTTC. It yields the protein CASSPLLELGQETQYF.

The chain employs TRBV30 and TRBJ1-5; D may be TRBD1 (6 bases). The V end was cut by 3 bases, the J end by 2 bases, with 8 bases between. The CDR3 is 13 residues long. CDR1 and CDR2 from the germline V gene are GTSNPN and SVGIG (reference sequence). This CDR3 reads CAWRDSRNQPQHF. The CDR3 DNA reads as TGTGCCTGGAGGGACAGCCGCAATCAGCCCCAGCATTTT.

The chain joins TRBV5-4 to TRBJ2-5, with 7 bases matching TRBD1. The CDR3 sequence is 16 residues long. V lost 2 bases to trimming and J lost 1 base; unmatched junction nucleotides: 8. Per germline, CDR1 SGHNT and CDR2 YYREEE (reference sequence). The CDR3 bases are TGTGCCAGCAGCTTTCCGGGACAGAGACTCCAAGAGACCCAGTACTTC. Translating gives CASSFPGQRLQETQYF. The full variable domain, rest sourced from reference TRBV5-4 and TRBJ2-5, is ETGVTQSPTHLIKTRGQQVTLRCSSQSGHNTVSWYQQALGQGPQFIFQYYREEENGRGNFPPRFSGLQFPNYSSELNVNALELDDSALYLCASSFPGQRLQETQYFGPGTRLLVL.